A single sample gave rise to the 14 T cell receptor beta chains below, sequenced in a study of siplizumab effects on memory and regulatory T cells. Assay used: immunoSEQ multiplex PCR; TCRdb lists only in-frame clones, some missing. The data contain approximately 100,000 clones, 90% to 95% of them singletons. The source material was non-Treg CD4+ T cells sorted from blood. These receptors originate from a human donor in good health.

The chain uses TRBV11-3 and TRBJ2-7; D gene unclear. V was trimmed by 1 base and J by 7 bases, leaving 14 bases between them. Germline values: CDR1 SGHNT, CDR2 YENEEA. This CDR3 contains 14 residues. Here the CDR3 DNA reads TGTGCCAGCAGCTTAGGGGGTATCCAAGGTGAGCAGTACTTC. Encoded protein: CASSLGGIQGEQYF.

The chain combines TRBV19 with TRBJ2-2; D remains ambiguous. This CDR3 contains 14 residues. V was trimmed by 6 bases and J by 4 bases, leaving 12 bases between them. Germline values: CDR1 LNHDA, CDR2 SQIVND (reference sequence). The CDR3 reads CASSQTPGTGELFF. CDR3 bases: TGTGCCAGTAGCCAAACCCCAGGCACCGGGGAGCTGTTTTTT.

CDR3 nucleotide sequence: TGTGCCAGCAACTGGGGCTACGAGCAGTACTTC. It specifies CASNWGYEQYF. The rearrangement uses TRBV2 and TRBJ2-7; no firm D call. This CDR3 has 11 amino acids. The germline V gene has CDR1 SNHLY and CDR2 FYNNEI. V was pared by 7 bases and J by 3 bases, with 7 bases between. The whole variable domain, remainder taken from reference TRBV2 and TRBJ2-7, is EPEVTQTPSHQVTQMGQEVILRCVPISNHLYFYWYRQILGQKVEFLVSFYNNEISEKSEIFDDQFSVERPDGSNFTLKIRSTKLEDSAMYFCASNWGYEQYFGPGTRLTVT.

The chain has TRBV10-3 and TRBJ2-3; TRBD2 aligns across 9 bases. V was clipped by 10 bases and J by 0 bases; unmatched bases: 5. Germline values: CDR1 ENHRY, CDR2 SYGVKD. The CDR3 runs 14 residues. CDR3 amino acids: CATRLAASTDTQYF. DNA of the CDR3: TGTGCCACCAGACTAGCGGCTAGCACAGATACGCAGTATTTT.

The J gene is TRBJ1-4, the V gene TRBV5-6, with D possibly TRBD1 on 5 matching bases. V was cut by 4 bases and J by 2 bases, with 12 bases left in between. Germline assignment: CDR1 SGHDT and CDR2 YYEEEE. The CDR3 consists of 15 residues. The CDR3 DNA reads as TGTGCCAGCAGCCACGACAGTCGTACTAATGAAAAACTGTTTTTT. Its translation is CASSHDSRTNEKLFF.

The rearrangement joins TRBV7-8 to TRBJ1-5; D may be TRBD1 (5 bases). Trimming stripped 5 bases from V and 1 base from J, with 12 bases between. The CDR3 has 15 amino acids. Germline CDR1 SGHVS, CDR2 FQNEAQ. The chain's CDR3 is CASSRDRGSNQPQHF. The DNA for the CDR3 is TGTGCCAGCAGCCGCGATAGGGGAAGCAATCAGCCCCAGCATTTT. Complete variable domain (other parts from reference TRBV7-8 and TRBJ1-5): GAGVSQSPRYKVAKRGQDVALRCDPISGHVSLFWYQQALGQGPEFLTYFQNEAQLDKSGLPSDRFFAERPEGSVSTLKIQRTQQEDSAVYLCASSRDRGSNQPQHFGDGTRLSIL.

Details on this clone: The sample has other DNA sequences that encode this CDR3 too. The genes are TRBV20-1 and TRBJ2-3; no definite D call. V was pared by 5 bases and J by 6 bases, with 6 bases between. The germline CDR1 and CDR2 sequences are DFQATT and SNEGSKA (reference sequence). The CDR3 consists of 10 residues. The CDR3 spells CSASSDTQYF. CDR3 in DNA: TGCAGTGCTTCATCCGATACGCAGTATTTT.

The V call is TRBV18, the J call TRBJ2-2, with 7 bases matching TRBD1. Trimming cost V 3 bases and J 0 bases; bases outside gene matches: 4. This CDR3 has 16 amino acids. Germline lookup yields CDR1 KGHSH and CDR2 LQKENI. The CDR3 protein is CASSPLTGANTGELFF. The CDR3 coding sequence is TGTGCCAGCTCACCTCTAACAGGGGCGAACACCGGGGAGCTGTTTTTT. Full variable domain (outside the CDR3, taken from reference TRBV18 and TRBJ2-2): NAGVMQNPRHLVRRRGQEARLRCSPMKGHSHVYWYRQLPEEGLKFMVYLQKENIIDESGMPKERFSAEFPKEGPSILRIQQVVRGDSAAYFCASSPLTGANTGELFFGEGSRLTVL.

The CDR3 sequence is CASNSRGSNNSPLHF. DNA for the CDR3: TGCGCCAGCAATAGCAGGGGGTCTAATAATTCACCCCTCCACTTT. V is TRBV5-1 and J is TRBJ1-6, with 7 bases identical to TRBD1. The CDR3 consists of 15 residues. CDR1 is SGHRS and CDR2 is YFSETQ in the germline V gene. J lost 5 bases, V lost 6 bases, and 8 bases had no gene match. Based on the CDR3 plus reference TRBV5-1 and TRBJ1-6, the full variable domain is KAGVTQTPRYLIKTRGQQVTLSCSPISGHRSVSWYQQTPGQGLQFLFEYFSETQRNKGNFPGRFSGRQFSNSRSEMNVSTLELGDSALYLCASNSRGSNNSPLHFGNGTRLTVT.

The CDR3, as DNA: TGTGCCTGGAGTACAAAGACTAGCGGGCTCTCCTACAATGAGCAGTTCTTC. Residues: CAWSTKTSGLSYNEQFF. This sequence joins TRBV30 and TRBJ2-1; 10 nucleotides line up with TRBD2. Germline V gene data show CDR1 as GTSNPN and CDR2 as SVGIG (reference sequence). The CDR3 totals 17 residues. The trim removed 2 bases at V and 0 bases at J, leaving 7 bases unmatched.

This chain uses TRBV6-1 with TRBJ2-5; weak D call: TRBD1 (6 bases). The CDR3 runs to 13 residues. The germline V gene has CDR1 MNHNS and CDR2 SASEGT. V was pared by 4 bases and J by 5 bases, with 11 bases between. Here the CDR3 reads CASSVTGLETQYF. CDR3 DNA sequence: TGTGCCAGCAGTGTTACAGGGTTGGAGACCCAGTACTTC.

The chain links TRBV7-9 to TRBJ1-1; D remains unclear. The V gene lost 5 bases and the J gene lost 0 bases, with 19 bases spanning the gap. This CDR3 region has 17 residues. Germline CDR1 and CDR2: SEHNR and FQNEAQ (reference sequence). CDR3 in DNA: TGTGCCAGCAGCCTACAAACGACGGCCGATTTGAACACTGAAGCTTTCTTT. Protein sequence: CASSLQTTADLNTEAFF. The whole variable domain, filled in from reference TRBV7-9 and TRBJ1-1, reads DTGVSQNPRHKITKRGQNVTFRCDPISEHNRLYWYRQTLGQGPEFLTYFQNEAQLEKSRLLSDRFSAERPKGSFSTLEIQRTEQGDSAMYLCASSLQTTADLNTEAFFGQGTRLTVV.

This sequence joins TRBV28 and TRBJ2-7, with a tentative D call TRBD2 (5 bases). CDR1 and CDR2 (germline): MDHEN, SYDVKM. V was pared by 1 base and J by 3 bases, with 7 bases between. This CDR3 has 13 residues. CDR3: CASSLSGDYEQYF. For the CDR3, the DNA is TGTGCCAGCAGTTTATCCGGGGACTACGAGCAGTACTTC.

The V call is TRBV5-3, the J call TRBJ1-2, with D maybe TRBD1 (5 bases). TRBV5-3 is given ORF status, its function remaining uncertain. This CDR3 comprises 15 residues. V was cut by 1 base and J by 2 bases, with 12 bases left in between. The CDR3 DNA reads TGTGCCAGAAGCTTGCGGAAAAGACAGAACTATGGCTACACCTTC. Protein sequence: CARSLRKRQNYGYTF.